This T cell receptor (beta chain) was sequenced in a study of shared clonotypes between healthy human individuals. Broader study findings: Depth of sequencing was expected to influence donor clonotype sharing. Naive subsets typically showed greater estimated richness than memory subsets. Some clonotypes were shared by all four sorted-subset donors, while others were not shared. The non-shared ones had lower generation probabilities than the shared ones.

The authors' processing: With immunoSEQ giving junction-only sequences and no quality scores, filtering differed. Repertoires were generated with immunoSEQ multiplex PCR, while TCRdb's copy carries only in-frame clones and drops some. The V and J calls and clone size come from that table; D and trimming were worked out from the DNA. In the table there are around 990,000 clones, roughly 80% of which are singletons. Between the trimmed V and J ends, which lost 7 bases and 6 bases, there was a span of 11 bases. The CDR3 runs to 11 residues. Per the germline V gene, CDR1 is SQVTM and CDR2 is ANQGSEA. This clone was seen only once. What it binds is unknown.

The specimen was memory CD4+ T cells from PBMCs. Subset given: CD45RA-negative fraction. The chain carries TRBV29-1 and TRBJ2-3; the D is unclear. The clonotype originates from a man younger than 35 in good health. Some clones in this sample may be carry-over from other donors' samples. This CDR3 is CSASQTDTQYF. The CDR3 bases are TGCAGCGCCTCCCAGACTGATACGCAGTATTTT.